The sequence of this T cell receptor beta chain was determined in a study of monozygotic twins with cystic fibrosis (dated by TCRdb to the early 2020s). For the wider study: Barcoded libraries were made from 2.5 to 3 micrograms of fragmented DNA using roughly 14 PCR cycles. To gauge how much genetics shapes V and J gene usage, the researchers compared TCR beta repertoires both within and across 16 monozygotic twin pairs who have cystic fibrosis. On the day of blood sampling, twins were ranked among some 1,000 cohort participants for weight-for-height and for FEVPerc (FEV1 disease centile). The cohort included ten female and six male twin pairs, mostly children and adolescents, aged roughly 2.0 to 40 years with a median of 9.1 years. Data for three of the twin pairs had been reported earlier in a different context. Findings and caveats that apply to the study as a whole: The cohort was small, and no association was found between shared CDR3 numbers and age, concordance or disease severity. Simpson clonality was generally low (median about 0.009), which suggests a naive-dominated repertoire, and clonality was higher in the most severely affected patients. Monozygotic CF twin pairs shared significantly more nucleotide-identical clonotypes within each pair than unrelated CF individuals shared with one another (P = 0.000026, Mann-Whitney). In 13 of 16 pairs, V gene usage most closely resembled the co-twin's, and the same held for J usage in 8 of 16 pairs, a pattern suggesting genetic constraints.

TCR beta CDR3 regions were amplified by multiplex PCR with the immunoSEQ immune profiling system according to the manufacturer's instructions. An Illumina NextSeq system was used to carry out the sequencing. The paper's processing steps were these. The immunoSEQ Analyzer platform handled processing of the sequence data, and clonality was calculated by taking the square root of Simpson's index of productive rearrangements. Similarity in V and J usage was quantified by Jensen-Shannon distance, and CDR3 generation probabilities were calculated with OLGA. Shared CDR3 sequences were searched in the immuneACCESS database (August 2020) and in VDJdb (December 2020). Sourced from immuneACCESS, this table was stored by TCRdb with only in-frame sequences that have V and J called. A share of the clones is absent; for the studies checked, an unresolved V gene accounts for under half, and the remainder has no known explanation. V and J calls and clone size are as listed in that table; D and trimming were resolved from the DNA. The sample table lists tens of thousands of clones, nearly 98% of them with a count of one. Together, the top ten hold around 0.15% of the sample.

In the case of this clone: The specificity of this receptor is unknown. Within one base of it there is no much larger clone, and no base qualities were kept.

V is cut back by 3 bases and J by 1 base, with 4 bases in the junction unmatched. The CDR3, cysteine through phenylalanine, is 15 amino acids long. The entry retains the CDR3 DNA only, 45 bases that are in frame from base 1. The CDR1 and CDR2 encoded by the germline V gene are SGHRS and YFSETQ. The twin pairs came from the European Cystic Fibrosis Twin and Sibling Study Cohort, which recruited patients from more than 150 CF clinics across 14 European countries. Both zygosity and CFTR genotype were checked in-house, and zygosity was tested with multiplex PCR across nine short tandem repeat loci. Peripheral blood was sampled from each twin, and clinical parameters were recorded on the day of blood sampling. Phenol/chloroform extraction was used to isolate genomic DNA from peripheral blood cells, and the DNA was then kept in TE buffer at 4 degrees C.

This chain is built from TRBV5-1 and TRBJ2-1; 7 bases in between match TRBD1. The sequencing input was blood. The clonotype was recovered from a girl aged 2-10 years with cystic fibrosis. CDR3 reads: CASSSRDRSYNEQFF. The sequence in DNA is TGCGCCAGCAGCTCCCGGGACAGATCCTACAATGAGCAGTTCTTC.